This entry lists 9 T cell receptor beta chains sequenced from one sample in a study of blood T cell repertoires in COVID-19. The protocol was immunoSEQ multiplex PCR, while the TCRdb copy is restricted to in-frame clones and leaves out a portion. The data contain under 250,000 clones, around 86% of them singletons. Sample: PBMCs or T cells enriched from blood (not recorded which). The receptors derive from a woman between 45 and 60 years old with acute COVID-19.

The rearrangement links TRBV5-4 to TRBJ1-2; TRBD1 matches at 9 bases. Germline trimming cut 0 bases from V and 4 bases from J; bases unmatched to any gene: 10. The CDR3 is made up of 17 amino acids. Germline loops: CDR1 SGHNT, CDR2 YYREEE (reference sequence). CDR3 in amino acids: CASSLAGTGLLGYGYTF. The CDR3 DNA reads as TGTGCCAGCAGCTTGGCCGGGACAGGGCTTCTCGGCTATGGCTACACCTTC.

This clone is a singleton in its sample. The V call is TRBV6-6, the J call TRBJ2-7; 7 bases align to TRBD1. Germline V CDR1 and CDR2: MNHNY, SVGAGI (reference sequence). The junction had 5 bases not matched to a gene; V was cut back by 0 bases and J by 0 bases. There are 16 residues in the CDR3. CDR3 sequence reads: CASSYSATGSSYEQYF. CDR3 DNA sequence: TGTGCCAGCAGTTACTCGGCGACAGGGAGCTCCTACGAGCAGTACTTC.

The chain has TRBV2 and TRBJ2-3; 7 bases map to TRBD2. Trimming cost V 6 bases and J 4 bases; bases outside gene matches: 4. Germline CDR1 reads SNHLY; CDR2 reads FYNNEI. CDR3 length: 13 amino acids. The CDR3 DNA is TGTGCCAGCAGCATTCGGGGGGCAGATACGCAGTATTTT. It is translated as CASSIRGADTQYF.

V is TRBV6-5 and J is TRBJ1-4, with D tentatively TRBD1 (6 bases). Germline loops: CDR1 MNHEY, CDR2 SVGAGI. The CDR3 contains 13 residues. Deletions cut 6 bases from V and 7 bases from J, with 12 bases between. CDR3 protein: CASSDRSLEKLFF. DNA of the CDR3: TGTGCCAGCAGCGACAGGTCTCTTGAAAAACTGTTTTTT.

The chain links TRBV2 to TRBJ2-7; 12 bases agree with TRBD2. Germline CDR1 SNHLY, CDR2 FYNNEI. Unmatched junction bases numbered 4, after V lost 6 bases and J lost 10 bases. This CDR3 is built from 12 residues. CDR3 region: CASSRLAGAQYF. The CDR3 DNA follows: TGTGCCAGCAGCAGACTAGCGGGAGCCCAGTACTTC.

The J gene is TRBJ2-7, the V gene TRBV7-6; D may be TRBD1 (6 bases). This CDR3 is 15 amino acids long. Trimming took 5 bases from V and 6 from J, leaving 20 bases between them. Germline lookup yields CDR1 SGHVS and CDR2 FNYEAQ. CDR3 nucleotides: TGTGCCAGCAGCCCTGGACAGAACTACCCCCCCGAGCAGTACTTC. It specifies CASSPGQNYPPEQYF.

The chain couples TRBV27 to TRBJ2-1, with D unclear. V lost 5 bases to trimming and J lost 0 bases, with 11 bases between them. CDR1 is MNHEY and CDR2 is SMNVEV in the germline V gene (reference sequence). The CDR3 spans 15 residues. The CDR3 DNA is TGTGCCAGCAGTACAGCACAGAGCTCCTACAATGAGCAGTTCTTC. As protein: CASSTAQSSYNEQFF.

This chain connects TRBV5-4 to TRBJ1-2; 10 bases are a match to TRBD1. The CDR3 consists of 14 residues. With V trimmed by 4 bases and J by 4 bases, 4 bases remained unmatched. Per germline, CDR1 SGHNT and CDR2 YYREEE (reference sequence). CDR3 bases: TGTGCCAGCAGCCCCTGGACAGGGGGCTATGGCTACACCTTC. Its translation is CASSPWTGGYGYTF.

The CDR3 loop reads CASSPRTGLNQPQHF. The CDR3 bases are TGTGCCAGCAGTCCACGGACAGGGTTGAATCAGCCCCAGCATTTT. This sequence joins TRBV27 and TRBJ1-5; 8 bases map to TRBD1. Trimming cost V 5 bases and J 4 bases; bases outside gene matches: 7. CDR1 is MNHEY and CDR2 is SMNVEV in the germline V gene (reference sequence). This CDR3 is built from 15 residues.